This T cell receptor (beta chain) was identified during a study of Ad26.COV2.S vaccination and SARS-CoV-2 variants. Study-level information: The COV1001 Ad26.COV2.S trial arm included the donor. The study's findings and limits: Measures of TCR breadth and depth may have fallen short of total T cell responses.

Profiled with immunoSEQ multiplex PCR; TCRdb holds only in-frame clones, not every one. The sample holds 360,000 or so clones; about 88% are singletons and the top ten take under 2%. Details on this clone: The antigen is not known. At the DNA level, this CDR3 is encoded by other sequences in the same sample as well.

Germline CDR1 and CDR2: DFQATT and SNEGSKA (reference sequence). This CDR3 has 10 amino acids. The V and J ends lost 6 bases and 5 bases respectively, with 7 bases between them. Treatment: over 15 received Ad26.COV2.S at low or high dose, single or two shots; 5 received placebo; per-sample allocation not given. Day 63 after the first vaccine or placebo injection was the time point for sampling. Within Boston, the person who donated was an adult of 18-55 years. Expression of Wuhan-strain SARS-CoV-2 spike came from the Ad26 vector that formed the vaccine. Sequences were derived from peripheral blood, sampled in a trial of Ad26.COV2.S vaccine versus placebo. The source is a person aged 18-65 years who received the Ad26.COV2.S COVID-19 vaccine or a placebo. The chain uses TRBV20-1 and TRBJ2-5; no definite D call. The DNA for the CDR3 is TGCAGTGCCCGAAGGGAGACCCAGTACTTC. This translates into CSARRETQYF.